The 19 T cell receptor beta chains in this list originate from one sample, sequenced in a study of blood T cell repertoires in COVID-19. The table came from immunoSEQ multiplex PCR; TCRdb's copy has only in-frame clones and leaves some out. The table lists 98,000 or so clones, roughly 84% of them singletons. The sequenced sample was peripheral blood. These receptors all stem from a man in his 60s with acute or convalescent COVID-19.

The J gene is TRBJ1-1, the V gene TRBV5-5; TRBD1 is a possible D gene (5 bases). Germline V gene data show CDR1 as SGHKS and CDR2 as YYEKEE (reference sequence). V dropped 2 bases and J dropped 2 bases, with 10 bases sitting between them. The length of the CDR3 is 14 residues. In DNA, the CDR3 is TGTGCCAGCAGCTTTGGCGGGGCAAACACTGAAGCTTTCTTT. Translated: CASSFGGANTEAFF.

The V call is TRBV27, the J call TRBJ2-5; 10 bases agree with TRBD1. The CDR3 runs to 15 residues. The germline V gene encodes CDR1 MNHEY and CDR2 SMNVEV (reference sequence). V trimming: 5 bases; J trimming: 4 bases; junction bases outside the gene matches: 7. The CDR3 sequence is CASSPRQGAGETQYF. The DNA for the CDR3 is TGTGCCAGCAGTCCAAGACAGGGGGCTGGAGAGACCCAGTACTTC.

This clone turned up a few times. The J gene is TRBJ2-3, the V gene TRBV7-9; no clear D gene. Trimming removed 6 bases at V and 4 bases at J, with 8 bases between. The CDR3 has 12 residues. Germline CDR1 SEHNR, CDR2 FQNEAQ (reference sequence). CDR3 DNA sequence: TGTGCCAGCAGTTTCCTACCAGATACGCAGTATTTT. This sequence encodes CASSFLPDTQYF.

The rearrangement links TRBV6-1 to TRBJ1-6; D is possibly TRBD1 (6 bases). Between the trimmed V and J ends, which lost 4 bases and 7 bases, there was a span of 17 bases. This CDR3 comprises 16 residues. Germline-derived CDR1 and CDR2 are MNHNS and SASEGT. The CDR3 protein is CASSGLSGGGNSPLHF. Here the CDR3 DNA reads TGTGCCAGCAGTGGGCTTTCCGGCGGGGGCAATTCACCCCTCCACTTT.

The chain uses TRBV28 and TRBJ2-5, with a possible D match to TRBD2 (5 bases). From germline, CDR1 is MDHEN and CDR2 SYDVKM. The CDR3 length is 13 residues. V gave up 2 bases and J gave up 3 bases, with 7 bases separating them. CDR3 nucleotide sequence: TGTGCCAGCAGTTTAGAACTAGAAGAGACCCAGTACTTC. Its translation is CASSLELEETQYF. Full variable domain (outside the CDR3, taken from reference TRBV28 and TRBJ2-5): DVKVTQSSRYLVKRTGEKVFLECVQDMDHENMFWYRQDPGLGLRLIYFSYDVKMKEKGDIPEGYSVSREKKERFSLILESASTNQTSMYLCASSLELEETQYFGPGTRLLVL.

The V call is TRBV5-1, the J call TRBJ2-1; 13 bases are shared with TRBD2. The length of the CDR3 is 14 residues. Germline CDR1 and CDR2: SGHRS and YFSETQ. Trimming at V came to 3 bases and at J to 10 bases, leaving 4 bases not matched to a gene. This CDR3 is CASSYTSGRAEQFF. The CDR3 DNA reads as TGCGCCAGCAGCTACACTAGCGGGAGGGCAGAGCAGTTCTTC.

The chain employs TRBV29-1 and TRBJ1-4; 7 bases match TRBD1. This CDR3 has 12 amino acids. V shed 6 bases, J shed 8 bases, and the junction held 6 bases outside the gene matches. Germline V gene lookup returns CDR1 SQVTM and CDR2 ANQGSEA. The CDR3 spells CSVVDRAEKLFF. Written as DNA, the CDR3 is TGCAGCGTCGTAGACAGGGCGGAAAAACTGTTTTTT.

The rearrangement joins TRBV6-1 to TRBJ1-5; possibly TRBD1 for D (5 bases). Germline CDR1 reads MNHNS; CDR2 reads SASEGT. The V and J ends lost 3 bases and 6 bases respectively, with 12 bases between them. The CDR3 is made up of 14 amino acids. The CDR3 loop reads CASSEFREGQPQHF. CDR3 DNA: TGTGCCAGCAGTGAGTTCAGGGAGGGTCAGCCCCAGCATTTT.

The chain combines TRBV28 with TRBJ2-7; D possibly corresponds to TRBD1 (6 bases). Germline V gene data show CDR1 as MDHEN and CDR2 as SYDVKM. The V end was cut by 7 bases, the J end by 4 bases, with 11 bases between. This CDR3 has 12 amino acids. The CDR3 nucleotides read TGTGCCAGCATGGGGGCAGGGTACGAGCAGTACTTC. It codes for CASMGAGYEQYF. Filled out from reference TRBV28 and TRBJ2-7, the complete variable domain reads DVKVTQSSRYLVKRTGEKVFLECVQDMDHENMFWYRQDPGLGLRLIYFSYDVKMKEKGDIPEGYSVSREKKERFSLILESASTNQTSMYLCASMGAGYEQYFGPGTRLTVT.

A note on this clone: This sample includes further DNA sequences coding for the same CDR3. The rearrangement uses TRBV29-1 and TRBJ1-1; no clear D. V gave up 7 bases and J gave up 2 bases, with 8 bases separating them. Per germline, CDR1 SQVTM and CDR2 ANQGSEA. This CDR3 spans 11 amino acids. The CDR3 bases are TGCAGCGGGGAGGGAAACACTGAAGCTTTCTTT. This codes for CSGEGNTEAFF.

This chain joins TRBV24-1 and TRBJ1-1; 8 nucleotides line up with TRBD1. The V gene's germline CDR1 is KGHDR and CDR2 SFDVKD. Germline trimming cut 6 bases from V and 1 base from J; bases unmatched to any gene: 6. The CDR3 length is 15 residues. The CDR3 spells CATSPSGTGNTEAFF. The CDR3, as DNA: TGTGCCACCAGTCCCTCCGGGACAGGGAACACTGAAGCTTTCTTT.

The chain carries TRBV2 and TRBJ1-2, with unresolved D. Germline V gives CDR1 SNHLY, CDR2 FYNNEI. V lost 6 bases to trimming and J lost 0 bases, with 8 bases between them. There are 13 residues in the CDR3. Here the CDR3 reads CASRWETNYGYTF. The CDR3 coding sequence is TGTGCCAGCAGATGGGAGACTAACTATGGCTACACCTTC. The full variable domain, completed using reference TRBV2 and TRBJ1-2, is EPEVTQTPSHQVTQMGQEVILRCVPISNHLYFYWYRQILGQKVEFLVSFYNNEISEKSEIFDDQFSVERPDGSNFTLKIRSTKLEDSAMYFCASRWETNYGYTFGSGTRLTVV.

The chain links TRBV19 to TRBJ1-6, with 9 bases matching TRBD1. Trimming removed 5 bases from V and 8 bases from J; junction bases left unmatched: 4. Germline loops: CDR1 LNHDA, CDR2 SQIVND (reference sequence). There are 14 residues in the CDR3. Here the CDR3 reads CASSVTGGDSPLHF. CDR3 DNA sequence: TGTGCCAGTAGTGTGACAGGGGGAGATTCACCCCTCCACTTT.

The V gene is TRBV28, the J gene TRBJ1-6, with 7 bases that match TRBD1. The CDR3 sequence is 16 residues long. CDR1 and CDR2 from the germline V gene are MDHEN and SYDVKM. Trimming removed 5 bases from V and 9 bases from J; junction bases left unmatched: 13. The CDR3 sequence is CASSPNPGPGGSPLHF. Written as DNA, the CDR3 is TGTGCCAGCAGTCCGAATCCCGGACCAGGGGGTTCACCCCTCCACTTT.

The chain employs TRBV7-2 and TRBJ2-3; no definite D call. CDR1 SGHTA and CDR2 FQGNSA come from the germline V gene. Trimming cost V 2 bases and J 2 bases, with 8 bases left between them. The CDR3 spans 14 residues. The CDR3 DNA follows: TGTGCCAGCAGCTTACTACGCTACACAGATACGCAGTATTTT. Its translation is CASSLLRYTDTQYF.

The chain couples TRBV25-1 to TRBJ2-5, with D perhaps matching TRBD1 (5 bases). V was cut by 0 bases and J by 4 bases, with 18 bases left in between. Germline lookup yields CDR1 MGHDK and CDR2 SYGVNS. The CDR3 has 17 residues. This chain's CDR3 is CASSEYGAGQLRETQYF. The DNA for the CDR3 is TGTGCCAGCAGTGAATATGGAGCAGGGCAATTGCGAGAGACCCAGTACTTC.

The chain joins TRBV9 to TRBJ2-1, with 8 bases identical to TRBD2. Germline CDR1 SGDLS, CDR2 YYNGEE. The V and J ends lost 2 bases and 6 bases, in that order; junction bases with no gene match: 10. The CDR3 contains 16 residues. In DNA form, the CDR3 reads TGTGCCAGCAGCGTGGGCCCCGGGAGGGCCTCCAATGAGCAGTTCTTC. It specifies CASSVGPGRASNEQFF.

This chain connects TRBV4-1 to TRBJ2-1, with D perhaps TRBD2 (6 bases). Germline V gene sequence: CDR1 MGHRA, CDR2 YSYEKL. V was clipped by 0 bases and J by 6 bases, with 12 bases between them. This CDR3 has 15 amino acids. CDR3 DNA: TGCGCCAGCAGCCAAGATTCGGCGGGATTCAATGAGCAGTTCTTC. Its protein product is CASSQDSAGFNEQFF.

The V call is TRBV4-3, the J call TRBJ1-1, with no clear D. Germline values: CDR1 LGHNA, CDR2 YSLEER. The V and J ends lost 5 bases and 5 bases respectively, with 6 bases between them. The CDR3 has 11 amino acids. CDR3 sequence reads: CASSSRTEAFF. CDR3 nucleotides: TGCGCCAGCAGCTCGAGGACTGAAGCTTTCTTT.